What follows are 16 T cell receptor beta chains derived from one specimen sequenced in a study of PD-L1 blockade in urothelial cancer. Time point here: peripheral blood 6 weeks after treatment start. The protocol was immunoSEQ multiplex PCR, while the TCRdb copy is restricted to in-frame clones and leaves out a portion. The sample consists of some 41,000 clones, 70% to 90% of them appearing once. Material: PBMCs, obtained around atezolizumab (anti-PD-L1) treatment. Receptors originate from a man in his 70s with urothelial cancer.

The chain joins TRBV27 to TRBJ1-5; 9 bases match TRBD1. Losses at the gene ends were 6 bases for V and 9 bases for J; bases not matched to a gene: 6. Per germline, CDR1 MNHEY and CDR2 SMNVEV (reference sequence). The CDR3 has 13 amino acids. CDR3 region: CASRDRGTGPQHF. CDR3 bases: TGTGCCAGCAGAGACAGGGGGACCGGGCCCCAGCATTTT.

The J gene is TRBJ2-7, the V gene TRBV28, with TRBD1 as a possible D gene (6 bases). CDR3 length: 14 amino acids. CDR1 and CDR2 (germline): MDHEN, SYDVKM. The V end lost 1 base, the J end lost 3 bases, and 10 bases lay between the germline ends. Here the CDR3 reads CASSLSGHLYEQYF. CDR3 nucleotides: TGTGCCAGCAGTTTATCGGGACATCTCTACGAGCAGTACTTC.

This clone was detected only a few times. The rearrangement links TRBV9 to TRBJ2-7; 8 nucleotides match TRBD1. The CDR3 has 15 amino acids. V shed 4 bases, J shed 5 bases, and the junction held 11 bases outside the gene matches. Germline CDR1 SGDLS, CDR2 YYNGEE. The DNA for the CDR3 is TGTGCCAGCAGCCCTCCGGGACAGGTCGGCGACGAGCAGTACTTC. It yields the protein CASSPPGQVGDEQYF.

The V gene is TRBV10-2, the J gene TRBJ1-5, with 7 bases that match TRBD1. J lost 6 bases, V lost 6 bases, and 5 bases had no gene match. The CDR3 covers 13 residues. Germline V gene data show CDR1 as WSHSY and CDR2 as SAAADI. CDR3 in DNA: TGCGCCAGCAGGTCGGCAGGGGGTCAGCCCCAGCATTTT. Translation gives CASRSAGGQPQHF.

This clone was found a few times. The chain is built from TRBV27 and TRBJ2-5; D gene unclear. CDR1 and CDR2 (germline): MNHEY, SMNVEV (reference sequence). Trimming removed 3 bases from V and 5 bases from J, with 4 bases in between. The CDR3 totals 11 residues. The CDR3 here is CASSLRETQYF. DNA of the CDR3: TGTGCCAGCAGTTTGAGGGAGACCCAGTACTTC.

The CDR3: CASSAVGTSGLETQYF. The CDR3 DNA reads TGCGCCAGCAGCGCGGTAGGGACTAGCGGCCTGGAGACCCAGTACTTC. V usage is TRBV5-1 and J usage is TRBJ2-5; 11 bases match TRBD2. The CDR3 totals 16 residues. Germline trimming cut 4 bases from V and 5 bases from J; bases unmatched to any gene: 10. Germline CDR1 SGHRS, CDR2 YFSETQ.

The V gene is TRBV4-1, the J gene TRBJ2-7; 10 bases align to TRBD2. Germline CDR1 MGHRA, CDR2 YSYEKL. With 0 bases clipped from V and 0 bases from J, the junction kept 14 bases outside the gene matches. The CDR3 is 20 residues long. CDR3 sequence: CASSQEDSASGSSHSYEQYF. DNA of the CDR3: TGCGCCAGCAGCCAAGAGGATTCGGCTAGCGGGAGCTCCCACTCCTACGAGCAGTACTTC.

Of note for this clone: The sample has other DNA sequences that encode this CDR3 too. The CDR3 is CASSLDRGPYEQYF. The CDR3 DNA reads TGTGCCAGCAGCTTAGACAGGGGCCCCTACGAGCAGTACTTC. The rearrangement links TRBV7-6 to TRBJ2-7; 7 nucleotides align to TRBD1. The CDR3 is made up of 14 amino acids. The ends lost 1 base at V and 2 bases at J; junction bases unmatched: 2. Germline CDR1 reads SGHVS; CDR2 reads FNYEAQ. Supplemented by reference TRBV7-6 and TRBJ2-7, the full variable domain reads GAGVSQSPRYKVTKRGQDVALRCDPISGHVSLYWYRQALGQGPEFLTYFNYEAQQDKSGLPNDRFSAERPEGSISTLTIQRTEQRDSAMYRCASSLDRGPYEQYFGPGTRLTVT.

V is TRBV6-5 and J is TRBJ1-2; D gene uncertain. V dropped 6 bases and J dropped 4 bases, with 12 bases sitting between them. Germline assignment: CDR1 MNHEY and CDR2 SVGAGI. There are 13 residues in the CDR3. The CDR3 bases are TGTGCCAGCAGCCGTACTGCGCCCTATGGCTACACCTTC. Translating gives CASSRTAPYGYTF.

This clone was seen a few times. The rearrangement links TRBV6-5 to TRBJ2-4; possibly TRBD1 for D (6 bases). Germline V gene lookup returns CDR1 MNHEY and CDR2 SVGAGI. With 5 bases removed from V and 8 bases from J, the gap between germline ends came to 13 bases. CDR3 length: 13 residues. CDR3 nucleotides: TGTGCCAGCAGTACAGGGCCGGATGACATTCAGTACTTC. Residues: CASSTGPDDIQYF.

V usage is TRBV2 and J usage is TRBJ2-3, with a tentative D call TRBD1 (6 bases). V lost 5 bases to trimming and J lost 5 bases, with 17 bases between them. CDR1 and CDR2 from the germline V gene are SNHLY and FYNNEI. The CDR3 is 15 residues long. CDR3 sequence: CASSIDRPALDTQYF. CDR3 nucleotide sequence: TGTGCCAGCAGTATTGACAGGCCAGCATTAGATACGCAGTATTTT.

The chain links TRBV4-1 to TRBJ2-7; 10 bases line up with TRBD2. Germline V gene sequence: CDR1 MGHRA, CDR2 YSYEKL. V lost 0 bases to trimming and J lost 2 bases; unmatched junction nucleotides: 10. The CDR3 spans 18 residues. The CDR3 sequence is CASSQERGASGRAYEQYF. The CDR3 bases are TGCGCCAGCAGCCAAGAGCGCGGGGCTAGCGGGAGAGCCTACGAGCAGTACTTC.

The rearrangement links TRBV5-8 to TRBJ2-1; 10 positions match TRBD2. The length of the CDR3 is 15 residues. After removal of 3 bases from V and 5 bases from J, the junction contained 5 bases not matched to a gene. CDR1 is SGHTS, CDR2 YDEGEE, per germline. CDR3 loop: CASSWGLASDNEQFF. As DNA, the CDR3 is TGTGCCAGCAGCTGGGGACTAGCGTCAGACAATGAGCAGTTCTTC.

V and J are TRBV2 and TRBJ2-1; 7 positions match TRBD2. V was pared by 3 bases and J by 13 bases, with 6 bases of the junction left unmatched. This CDR3 is built from 12 residues. CDR1 and CDR2 (germline): SNHLY, FYNNEI. The CDR3 sequence is CASSDSRGEQFF. The CDR3 DNA follows: TGTGCCAGCAGTGATAGTCGGGGGGAACAGTTCTTC. The variable domain in full, with the rest retrieved from reference TRBV2 and TRBJ2-1, is EPEVTQTPSHQVTQMGQEVILRCVPISNHLYFYWYRQILGQKVEFLVSFYNNEISEKSEIFDDQFSVERPDGSNFTLKIRSTKLEDSAMYFCASSDSRGEQFFGPGTRLTVL.

V gene TRBV4-1 combines with J gene TRBJ1-2; TRBD1 is a possible D gene (6 bases). The CDR3 runs to 16 residues. V lost 3 bases and J lost 0, with 14 bases in between. The V gene's germline CDR1 is MGHRA and CDR2 YSYEKL. CDR3 in amino acids: CASSHQARTANYGYTF. In DNA form, the CDR3 reads TGCGCCAGCAGCCACCAGGCCCGGACAGCTAACTATGGCTACACCTTC.

This sequence joins TRBV7-6 and TRBJ2-1; maybe TRBD2 (6 bases). CDR1 and CDR2 from the germline V gene are SGHVS and FNYEAQ. Trimming took 3 bases from V and 8 from J, leaving 8 bases between them. CDR3 size: 12 residues. The CDR3 loop reads CASSFRGYEQFF. As DNA, the CDR3 is TGTGCCAGCAGCTTTCGGGGGTATGAGCAGTTCTTC.